What follows describes a single TCR beta chain. Its antigen is unknown. The sample is drawn from a study of cytomegalovirus exposure and HLA in healthy donors. 60 Vbeta and 13 Jbeta primers were used in PCR. The protocol was immunoSEQ multiplex PCR, while the TCRdb copy is restricted to in-frame clones and leaves out a portion. The sample lists some 110,000 clones; around 74% were seen once. Trimming removed 3 bases at V and 12 bases at J, with 9 bases between. CDR3 size: 11 residues. Germline values: CDR1 ENHRY, CDR2 SYGVKD. Study-wide findings and caveats: The analysis excluded some indistinguishable V segments, including TRBV6-2 and TRBV6-3. Across donors, presence/absence analyses took sequencing depth to be roughly uniform.

The chain uses TRBV10-3 and TRBJ2-1; TRBD2 might be the D (6 bases). The sequence was obtained from a woman aged 50 to 60 in good health and CMV-seropositive. The sample was PBMCs. For the CDR3, the DNA is TGTGCCATCAGTGAAGGGGACTGGCAGTTCTTC. The encoded protein is CAISEGDWQFF.